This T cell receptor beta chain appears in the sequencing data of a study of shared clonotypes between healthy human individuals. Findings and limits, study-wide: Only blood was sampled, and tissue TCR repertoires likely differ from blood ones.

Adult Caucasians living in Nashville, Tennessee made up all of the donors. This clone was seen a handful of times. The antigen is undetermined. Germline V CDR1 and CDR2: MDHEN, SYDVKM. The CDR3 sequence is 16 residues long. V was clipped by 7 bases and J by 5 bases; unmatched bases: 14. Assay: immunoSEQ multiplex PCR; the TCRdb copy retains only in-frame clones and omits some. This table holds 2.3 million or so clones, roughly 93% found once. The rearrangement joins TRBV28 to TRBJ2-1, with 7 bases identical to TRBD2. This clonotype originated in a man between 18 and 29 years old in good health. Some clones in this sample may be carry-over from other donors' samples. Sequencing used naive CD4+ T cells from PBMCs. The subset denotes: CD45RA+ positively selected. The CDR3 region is CASNPVGGSINNEQFF. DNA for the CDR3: TGTGCCAGCAACCCCGTCGGCGGGAGTATAAACAATGAGCAGTTCTTC. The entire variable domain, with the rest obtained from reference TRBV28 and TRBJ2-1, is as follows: DVKVTQSSRYLVKRTGEKVFLECVQDMDHENMFWYRQDPGLGLRLIYFSYDVKMKEKGDIPEGYSVSREKKERFSLILESASTNQTSMYLCASNPVGGSINNEQFFGPGTRLTVL.